A selection of T cell receptor beta chains follows, all from one sample in a study of T-cell reconstitution after alpha-beta-depleted transplantation in children. TCRdb reanalysed the PCR reads using MiXCR and keeps one entry per CDR3 protein. This table has about 610,000 distinct CDR3 sequences, 10% to 13% appearing once. Sequenced here: PBMCs from the stem cell graft donor, sampled from the stem cell graft. These receptors came from a human donor who donated a stem cell graft to a child with acute myeloid leukemia. Each CDR3 is given with its conserved first and last residue. A D gene is named only where the DNA matches it firmly. Clone size, where shown, is once, few, many, or a class for clones that have expanded.

abundance: few; v_gene: TRBV7-3; d_gene: TRBD2; j_gene: TRBJ2-1; CDR3aa: CASSQTSGKYNEQFF; CDR3nt: TGTGCCAGCAGCCAGACTAGCGGGAAGTACAATGAGCAGTTCTTC
abundance: few; v_gene: TRBV20-1; d_gene: TRBD1; j_gene: TRBJ2-7; CDR3aa: CSPPGQGAEQYF; CDR3nt: TGCAGCCCACCGGGACAGGGCGCCGAGCAGTACTTC
abundance: NA; v_gene: TRBV18; d_gene: TRBD1; j_gene: TRBJ2-5; CDR3aa: CASSLRGRIKETQYF; CDR3nt: TGTGCCAGCTCACTCAGGGGGCGGATTAAAGAGACCCAGTACTTC
abundance: NA; v_gene: TRBV12-3/TRBV12-4; d_gene: NA; j_gene: TRBJ2-5; CDR3aa: CASSLRTAAETQYF; CDR3nt: TGTGCCAGCAGTTTAAGGACAGCCGCAGAGACCCAGTACTTC
abundance: NA; v_gene: TRBV7-9; d_gene: NA; j_gene: TRBJ2-1; CDR3aa: CASSSGLQGSYNEQFF; CDR3nt: TGTGCCAGCAGCTCCGGACTTCAGGGCTCCTACAATGAGCAGTTCTTC
abundance: NA; v_gene: TRBV10-2; d_gene: NA; j_gene: TRBJ1-3; CDR3aa: CASQGQTGNTIYF; CDR3nt: TGCGCCAGTCAGGGACAAACTGGAAACACCATATATTTT
abundance: few; v_gene: TRBV3-1; d_gene: NA; j_gene: TRBJ1-4; CDR3aa: CASSQKGLANEKLFF; CDR3nt: TGTGCCAGCAGCCAAAAAGGGTTGGCTAATGAAAAACTGTTTTTT
abundance: NA; v_gene: TRBV20-1; d_gene: NA; j_gene: TRBJ1-5; CDR3aa: CSARDAGVDQPQHF; CDR3nt: TGCAGTGCTAGAGATGCGGGAGTTGATCAGCCCCAGCATTTT
abundance: NA; v_gene: TRBV29-1; d_gene: NA; j_gene: TRBJ1-3; CDR3aa: CSAIQSSGNTIYF; CDR3nt: TGCAGCGCTATACAGAGCTCTGGAAACACCATATATTTT
abundance: many; v_gene: TRBV20-1; d_gene: NA; j_gene: TRBJ2-3; CDR3aa: CSARKNRDTDTQYF; CDR3nt: TGCAGTGCTAGAAAAAACAGGGACACAGATACGCAGTATTTT
abundance: few; v_gene: TRBV7-9; d_gene: NA; j_gene: TRBJ2-7; CDR3aa: CASTLLERSSYEQYF; CDR3nt: TGTGCCAGCACCCTACTTGAGAGGAGCTCCTACGAGCAGTACTTC
abundance: few; v_gene: TRBV29-1; d_gene: NA; j_gene: TRBJ1-1; CDR3aa: CSVVRAGTEAFF; CDR3nt: TGCAGCGTTGTCAGGGCAGGGACTGAAGCTTTCTTT
abundance: NA; v_gene: TRBV4-2; d_gene: TRBD2; j_gene: TRBJ2-2; CDR3aa: CASSLEGWAGGMNTGELFF; CDR3nt: TGTGCCAGCAGCCTCGAGGGCTGGGCGGGGGGGATGAACACCGGGGAGCTGTTTTTT
abundance: few; v_gene: TRBV27; d_gene: TRBD2; j_gene: TRBJ2-1; CDR3aa: CASTSSGRAREQFF; CDR3nt: TGTGCCAGCACCTCTAGCGGGAGGGCCAGGGAGCAGTTCTTC
abundance: NA; v_gene: TRBV20-1; d_gene: NA; j_gene: TRBJ1-5; CDR3aa: CSAPSGVNQPQHF; CDR3nt: TGCAGTGCCCCTTCGGGAGTAAATCAGCCCCAGCATTTT
abundance: few; v_gene: TRBV7-8; d_gene: NA; j_gene: TRBJ2-7; CDR3aa: CASSPDTTRYEQYF; CDR3nt: TGTGCCAGCAGCCCAGACACCACGCGGTACGAGCAGTACTTC
abundance: few; v_gene: TRBV19; d_gene: NA; j_gene: TRBJ2-7; CDR3aa: CASSDPGTRDEQYF; CDR3nt: TGTGCCAGTAGCGACCCGGGGACGCGGGACGAGCAGTACTTC
abundance: NA; v_gene: TRBV7-2; d_gene: NA; j_gene: TRBJ2-5; CDR3aa: CASSLDYTSLRTQYF; CDR3nt: TGTGCCAGCAGCTTAGATTATACTAGCCTCAGGACCCAGTACTTC
abundance: few; v_gene: TRBV20-1; d_gene: TRBD2; j_gene: TRBJ2-1; CDR3aa: CSARDRREGLYNEQFF; CDR3nt: TGCAGTGCTAGAGATCGACGGGAGGGCCTGTACAATGAGCAGTTCTTC
abundance: NA; v_gene: TRBV24-1; d_gene: NA; j_gene: TRBJ1-1; CDR3aa: CATSDSRLSNTEAFF; CDR3nt: TGTGCCACCAGTGATTCTAGACTGAGTAACACTGAAGCTTTCTTT
abundance: many; v_gene: TRBV20-1; d_gene: NA; j_gene: TRBJ2-2; CDR3aa: CSARARERTGELFF; CDR3nt: TGCAGTGCTAGGGCACGGGAGCGAACCGGGGAGCTGTTTTTT
abundance: NA; v_gene: TRBV10-3; d_gene: NA; j_gene: TRBJ1-1; CDR3aa: CAISEQEMNTEAFF; CDR3nt: TGTGCCATCAGTGAGCAGGAGATGAACACTGAAGCTTTCTTT
abundance: many; v_gene: TRBV11-2; d_gene: NA; j_gene: TRBJ2-1; CDR3aa: CASSLTVSGEQFF; CDR3nt: TGTGCCAGCAGCCTTACGGTGTCTGGTGAGCAGTTCTTC
abundance: NA; v_gene: TRBV4-3; d_gene: NA; j_gene: TRBJ2-1; CDR3aa: CASSQDRDLNEQFF; CDR3nt: TGCGCCAGCAGCCAAGATAGGGACCTCAATGAGCAGTTCTTC
abundance: few; v_gene: TRBV3-1; d_gene: NA; j_gene: TRBJ2-1; CDR3aa: CASSQDVGNEQFF; CDR3nt: TGTGCCAGCAGCCAAGATGTGGGAAATGAGCAGTTCTTC
abundance: few; v_gene: TRBV28; d_gene: NA; j_gene: TRBJ1-3; CDR3aa: CASSIRGINTIYF; CDR3nt: TGTGCCAGTTCTATAAGGGGTATAAACACCATATATTTT
abundance: many; v_gene: TRBV20-1; d_gene: NA; j_gene: TRBJ2-1; CDR3aa: CSARPLGEQFF; CDR3nt: TGCAGTGCCCGCCCTTTGGGTGAGCAGTTCTTC
abundance: NA; v_gene: TRBV9; d_gene: TRBD2; j_gene: TRBJ2-1; CDR3aa: CASSVGLAGVYEQFF; CDR3nt: TGTGCCAGCAGCGTAGGGCTAGCGGGAGTCTATGAGCAGTTCTTC
abundance: few; v_gene: TRBV18; d_gene: TRBD1; j_gene: TRBJ2-5; CDR3aa: CASSPRTGKIKGSETQYF; CDR3nt: TGTGCCAGCTCACCCCGGACAGGGAAGATAAAGGGATCGGAGACCCAGTACTTC
abundance: NA; v_gene: TRBV11-2; d_gene: NA; j_gene: TRBJ2-5; CDR3aa: CASRSPPGDRETQYF; CDR3nt: TGTGCCAGCAGGTCGCCCCCTGGGGATAGGGAGACCCAGTACTTC
abundance: few; v_gene: TRBV20-1; d_gene: TRBD1; j_gene: TRBJ1-1; CDR3aa: CSARDRGGAEAFF; CDR3nt: TGCAGTGCTAGGGACAGGGGGGGAGCTGAAGCTTTCTTT
abundance: few; v_gene: TRBV5-1; d_gene: TRBD1; j_gene: TRBJ2-2; CDR3aa: CASSWDRGRSGELFF; CDR3nt: TGCGCCAGCAGCTGGGACAGGGGGCGCTCCGGGGAGCTGTTTTTT
abundance: NA; v_gene: TRBV12-3/TRBV12-4; d_gene: NA; j_gene: TRBJ2-1; CDR3aa: CASSLALHEQFF; CDR3nt: TGTGCCAGCAGTTTAGCTCTGCATGAGCAGTTCTTC